One sample yielded the 12 T cell receptor beta chains listed below, sequenced in a study of T cells in narcolepsy. Clones were read by immunoSEQ multiplex PCR, and TCRdb kept only the in-frame ones, dropping some. Seen here are about 25,000 clones, about four fifths observed once, and the top ten hold approximately 1.3%. The sequenced sample was CD45RA- memory CD4+ T cells from PBMCs. Receptors were obtained from a human donor with narcolepsy.

The gene calls are TRBV28 and TRBJ1-5, with D hard to call. Germline values: CDR1 MDHEN, CDR2 SYDVKM. V was clipped by 5 bases and J by 7 bases, with 9 bases between them. The CDR3 loop spans 12 amino acids. The CDR3 DNA reads as TGTGCCAGCAGTCAGCTTAGCCAGCCCCAGCATTTT. Encoded protein: CASSQLSQPQHF. Full variable domain (missing parts from reference TRBV28 and TRBJ1-5): DVKVTQSSRYLVKRTGEKVFLECVQDMDHENMFWYRQDPGLGLRLIYFSYDVKMKEKGDIPEGYSVSREKKERFSLILESASTNQTSMYLCASSQLSQPQHFGDGTRLSIL.

The CDR3 DNA sequence: TGTGCCACCAGCAGGGAGGATCGGCCAGATACGCAGTATTTT. Protein sequence: CATSREDRPDTQYF. The rearrangement links TRBV15 to TRBJ2-3, with D perhaps TRBD2 (5 bases). CDR3 length equals 14 residues. V lost 3 bases and J lost 4, with 11 bases in between. Germline CDR1 reads LNHNV; CDR2 reads YYDKDF (reference sequence).

This clone was counted a single time. This chain joins TRBV11-3 and TRBJ2-7, with D uncertain. CDR1 and CDR2 from the germline V gene are SGHNT and YENEEA. The CDR3 sequence is 14 residues long. V shed 1 base and J shed 4 bases, with 11 bases lying between them. The DNA for the CDR3 is TGTGCCAGCAGCTTAGGTGGCGAGATGTACGAGCAGTACTTC. It yields the protein CASSLGGEMYEQYF.

The V and J genes are TRBV19 and TRBJ1-1; 7 positions agree with TRBD1. This CDR3 region has 15 residues. The trim removed 2 bases at V and 2 bases at J, leaving 5 bases unmatched. CDR1 and CDR2 from the germline V gene are LNHDA and SQIVND (reference sequence). This chain's CDR3 is CASSIQGGSNTEAFF. Here the CDR3 DNA reads TGTGCCAGTAGTATACAGGGGGGATCAAACACTGAAGCTTTCTTT.

The J gene is TRBJ2-3, the V gene TRBV7-8; no firm D call. The CDR3 spans 14 residues. V was trimmed by 4 bases and J by 2 bases, leaving 10 bases between them. Germline V CDR1 and CDR2: SGHVS, FQNEAQ. CDR3: CASSSLSNTDTQYF. CDR3 sequence (DNA): TGTGCCAGCAGCTCCTTATCAAACACAGATACGCAGTATTTT.

This sequence joins TRBV18 and TRBJ1-1, with D uncertain. The CDR3 is 12 amino acids. V gave up 3 bases and J gave up 6 bases, with 8 bases separating them. Germline loops: CDR1 KGHSH, CDR2 LQKENI. CDR3 sequence reads: CASSPHPSEAFF. For the CDR3, the DNA is TGTGCCAGCTCACCTCATCCCTCTGAAGCTTTCTTT.

With regard to this clone: The DNA is omitted, as the CDR3 cannot be located on it reliably, and the CDR3 follows TCRdb's listing. The chain is built from TRBV21-1 and TRBJ2-6; the table's D call of TRBD2 was not tested on the DNA. TRBV21-1 counts as a pseudogene. The CDR3 is 17 residues long, ends included. The CDR3 loop is CASSKGGVGAGANVLTF.

With respect to this clone: Germline is not matched at one junction end, which may reflect a read error. The chain combines TRBV28 with TRBJ1-1; 8 nucleotides line up with TRBD1. CDR3 length: 16 amino acids. Germline loops: CDR1 MDHEN, CDR2 SYDVKM. CDR3 sequence (DNA): TGTGCCGGCAGTTCAGGGGGCCCGCGAGTGAGAACTGAAGCTTTCTTT. Its protein is CAGSSGGPRVRTEAFF.

The chain uses TRBV7-6 and TRBJ1-5; maybe TRBD1 (6 bases). Germline V CDR1 and CDR2: SGHVS, FNYEAQ. The length of the CDR3 is 15 residues. V lost 5 bases to trimming and J lost 0 bases, with 11 bases between them. The CDR3 protein is CASSLTGSSNQPQHF. DNA for the CDR3: TGTGCCAGCAGCCTCACAGGGTCTAGCAATCAGCCCCAGCATTTT.

The chain is built from TRBV9 and TRBJ2-3; D is tentatively TRBD1 or TRBD2 (5 bases each). The length of the CDR3 is 17 residues. Germline-derived CDR1 and CDR2 are SGDLS and YYNGEE. Trimming removed 0 bases from V and 2 bases from J, with 16 bases in between. CDR3 bases: TGTGCCAGCAGCGTAGATCTACCAGGGACCCCCACAGATACGCAGTATTTT. Translated, it gives CASSVDLPGTPTDTQYF.

V is TRBV7-2 and J is TRBJ1-5, with a possible D match to TRBD1 (5 bases). CDR3 length: 15 amino acids. The V gene's germline CDR1 is SGHTA and CDR2 FQGNSA. The ends were cut back, 4 bases at V and 0 bases at J, with 10 bases in the middle. In DNA form, the CDR3 reads TGTGCCAGCAGCTACGGGACCCTTAGCAATCAGCCCCAGCATTTT. This codes for CASSYGTLSNQPQHF.

This rearrangement joins TRBV28 to TRBJ2-7; D is perhaps TRBD1 (6 bases). V was clipped by 8 bases and J by 9 bases, with 17 bases between them. CDR1 is MDHEN and CDR2 is SYDVKM in the germline V gene. The CDR3 contains 12 residues. The CDR3 DNA is TGTGCCAGCTCCGGGACACCACGCGTGCAGTACTTC. This translates into CASSGTPRVQYF. Drawing the rest from reference TRBV28 and TRBJ2-7, the complete variable domain is DVKVTQSSRYLVKRTGEKVFLECVQDMDHENMFWYRQDPGLGLRLIYFSYDVKMKEKGDIPEGYSVSREKKERFSLILESASTNQTSMYLCASSGTPRVQYFGPGTRLTVT.